These 26 T cell receptor beta chains were all obtained from the same sample, sequenced in a study of technical replicates of blood from a few donors. Clones were sequenced by immunoSEQ multiplex PCR, and TCRdb holds only the in-frame ones, with some missing. The table records 75,000 to 95,000 clones, around 90% of them present only once. The sample taken for sequencing was T cells isolated from PBMCs. Receptor source: a human donor in good health.

This clone was counted only a few times. This chain links TRBV4-2 with TRBJ1-1; D not resolved. V lost 0 bases, J lost 4 bases, and 9 bases lay in between. CDR1 LGHNA and CDR2 YNFKEQ come from the germline V gene. CDR3 length: 14 residues. Written as DNA, the CDR3 is TGTGCCAGCAGCCAAGATCGGGGTTTCACTGAAGCTTTCTTT. It specifies CASSQDRGFTEAFF.

The V gene is TRBV4-2, the J gene TRBJ2-7, with D possibly matching TRBD1 (5 bases). Trimming took off 1 base at V and 5 bases at J, with 15 bases between the two ends. Germline V lookup: CDR1 LGHNA, CDR2 YNFKEQ. The CDR3 runs to 15 residues. CDR3 DNA: TGTGCCAGCAGCCAAGCAGGGCAGCAACCCAACGAGCAGTACTTC. Its translation: CASSQAGQQPNEQYF.

This chain links TRBV5-1 with TRBJ2-3; D might be TRBD2 (6 bases). V was clipped by 2 bases and J by 4 bases, with 14 bases between them. This CDR3 spans 15 amino acids. The germline gives CDR1 SGHRS, CDR2 YFSETQ. The CDR3 is CASSFRSGSADTQYF. The CDR3 bases are TGCGCCAGCAGCTTCAGATCCGGGAGTGCAGATACGCAGTATTTT.

The chain links TRBV5-1 to TRBJ1-2, with 10 nucleotides matching TRBD1. V gave up 4 bases and J gave up 8 bases; unmatched junction bases: 11. Germline V gives CDR1 SGHRS, CDR2 YFSETQ. The CDR3 sequence is 15 residues long. CDR3 in DNA: TGCGCCAGCAGCCAGGGGAGACAGGGGGCTAACGGCTACACCTTC. This encodes CASSQGRQGANGYTF.

The chain couples TRBV5-4 to TRBJ2-1; 10 nucleotides agree with TRBD2. Germline V gene lookup returns CDR1 SGHNT and CDR2 YYREEE (reference sequence). The CDR3 is 16 amino acids. V was clipped by 4 bases and J by 6 bases; unmatched bases: 10. CDR3 region: CASSDPSSGGANEQFF. In nucleotides, the CDR3 is TGTGCCAGCAGCGACCCCTCCAGCGGGGGGGCCAATGAGCAGTTCTTC.

This clone was seen just once. The chain is built from TRBV7-6 and TRBJ2-7; D gene ambiguous. The CDR3 is made up of 12 amino acids. Germline V gene lookup returns CDR1 SGHVS and CDR2 FNYEAQ. V was trimmed by 5 bases and J by 2 bases, leaving 7 bases between them. The CDR3 DNA is TGTGCCAGCAGCCCCGACACCTACGAGCAGTACTTC. This gives the protein CASSPDTYEQYF.

V usage is TRBV7-9 and J usage is TRBJ2-3; TRBD2 matches 9 bases. The CDR3 is 16 amino acids. J gave up 0 bases and V 4 bases, and 5 bases lay outside the gene matches. Germline CDR1 and CDR2: SEHNR and FQNEAQ (reference sequence). The CDR3 sequence: CASSSRSGGSTDTQYF. The CDR3, as DNA: TGTGCCAGCAGCTCCCGTAGCGGGGGAAGCACAGATACGCAGTATTTT.

The gene calls are TRBV27 and TRBJ2-1; possible D gene TRBD2, 7 bases. Trimming removed 5 bases at V and 5 bases at J, with 19 bases between. Per the germline V gene, CDR1 is MNHEY and CDR2 is SMNVEV (reference sequence). This CDR3 has 16 amino acids. The CDR3 sequence is CASSLRRGAANNEQFF. In DNA form, the CDR3 reads TGTGCCAGCAGTCTTCGACGGGGGGCCGCGAACAATGAGCAGTTCTTC.

The rearrangement links TRBV6-1 to TRBJ2-2; 7 bases are shared with TRBD2. Germline assignment: CDR1 MNHNS and CDR2 SASEGT. This CDR3 has 13 residues. The V segment lost 9 bases and the J segment 4 bases; nucleotides outside the gene matches: 5. CDR3 nucleotides: TGTGCCAGTGGACTAGGCGGCACCGGGGAGCTGTTTTTT. It yields the protein CASGLGGTGELFF.

The chain couples TRBV2 to TRBJ1-3; no firm D call. The ends were cut back, 7 bases at V and 2 bases at J, with 12 bases in the middle. This CDR3 is built from 14 residues. Per germline, CDR1 SNHLY and CDR2 FYNNEI. The chain's CDR3 is CASNRGGPGNTIYF. CDR3 nucleotide sequence: TGTGCCAGCAACCGTGGAGGGCCTGGAAACACCATATATTTT.

This clone was observed a single time. J is TRBJ2-2 and V is TRBV5-1; no firm D call. Germline values: CDR1 SGHRS, CDR2 YFSETQ. The V and J ends lost 4 bases and 5 bases respectively, with 12 bases between them. The CDR3 has 14 residues. The CDR3 region has the DNA TGCGCCAGCAGCCCGGTCTTTGGTACCGGGGAGCTGTTTTTT. It codes for CASSPVFGTGELFF.

The chain couples TRBV9 to TRBJ1-2; maybe TRBD1 (5 bases). Looked up from germline, CDR1 is SGDLS and CDR2 is YYNGEE. This CDR3 is 16 amino acids long. Trimming left V 0 bases short and J 1 base short, with 13 bases between. The CDR3 spells CASSVEAGPFNYGYTF. CDR3 nucleotides: TGTGCCAGCAGCGTAGAGGCAGGGCCATTTAACTATGGCTACACCTTC.

This chain uses TRBV28 with TRBJ1-6; no definite D call. The germline V and J ends were trimmed by 2 bases and 10 bases, with 12 bases remaining between them. The V gene's germline CDR1 is MDHEN and CDR2 SYDVKM. There are 14 residues in the CDR3. CDR3 amino acids: CASSLVGSTSPLHF. CDR3 DNA: TGTGCCAGCAGTTTAGTAGGGAGCACATCACCCCTCCACTTT.

DNA for the CDR3: TGTGCCAGTAGTATGGCAGTTTATCAGCCCCAGCATTTT. This translates into CASSMAVYQPQHF. The rearrangement joins TRBV19 to TRBJ1-5, with D hard to call. The CDR3 has 13 residues. V was pared by 3 bases and J by 5 bases, with 8 bases between. Germline assignment: CDR1 LNHDA and CDR2 SQIVND (reference sequence).

V is TRBV2 and J is TRBJ2-2, with D uncertain. There are 13 residues in the CDR3. Germline CDR1 SNHLY, CDR2 FYNNEI. V gave up 4 bases and J gave up 1 base, with 4 bases separating them. The CDR3 sequence is CASSARNTGELFF. As DNA, the CDR3 is TGTGCCAGCAGTGCCCGGAACACCGGGGAGCTGTTTTTT.

The chain is built from TRBV5-4 and TRBJ2-3; 11 bases map to TRBD2. From germline, CDR1 is SGHNT and CDR2 YYREEE (reference sequence). The V gene end was trimmed by 4 bases and the J gene end by 2 bases; junction bases not matched to a gene: 18. The CDR3 consists of 20 residues. The chain's CDR3 is CASSPIPGLAGGFITDTQYF. CDR3 DNA: TGTGCCAGCAGCCCTATACCAGGACTAGCGGGCGGATTCATCACAGATACGCAGTATTTT.

As concerns this clone: The junction departs from the called germline gene at one end, perhaps through a read error. This sequence joins TRBV5-4 and TRBJ2-3, with a tentative D call TRBD1 (5 bases). The V gene's germline CDR1 is SGHNT and CDR2 YYREEE (reference sequence). The CDR3 sequence is 14 residues long. The CDR3 protein is CAGRALPSTDTQYF. The CDR3 nucleotides are TGTGCCGGCAGGGCCCTTCCAAGCACAGATACGCAGTATTTT.

The chain links TRBV15 to TRBJ1-5, with D possibly TRBD1 on 5 matching bases. V lost 5 bases and J 1 base, leaving 9 bases between the germline ends. CDR3 size: 14 residues. Per the germline V gene, CDR1 is LNHNV and CDR2 is YYDKDF (reference sequence). The CDR3 nucleotides are TGTGCCACCAGCGGATACAGGAGCAATCAGCCCCAGCATTTT. It specifies CATSGYRSNQPQHF.

The chain is built from TRBV11-2 and TRBJ1-2; 12 bases match TRBD1. The CDR3 totals 14 residues. V was pared by 2 bases and J by 8 bases, with 3 bases of the junction left unmatched. Germline CDR1 reads SGHAT; CDR2 reads FQNNGV. In DNA, the CDR3 is TGTGCCAGCAGCTTATGGGGGACAGGGGGCGGCTACACCTTC. Amino acid sequence: CASSLWGTGGGYTF.

This clone has only one observation. The chain joins TRBV14 to TRBJ2-3; 8 bases fit TRBD2. In germline, CDR1 is SGHDN, CDR2 FVKESK. The CDR3 runs to 19 residues. V lost 4 bases, J lost 1 base, and 16 bases stayed unmatched. In DNA form, the CDR3 reads TGTGCCAGCAGCCTACTACAAACATTACCGGGACTAGGCACAGATACGCAGTATTTT. It is translated as CASSLLQTLPGLGTDTQYF.

The chain recombines TRBV7-8 with TRBJ2-6; 7 bases align to TRBD2. CDR1 SGHVS and CDR2 FQNEAQ come from the germline V gene. This CDR3 contains 16 residues. V trimming: 4 bases; J trimming: 2 bases; junction bases outside the gene matches: 5. The CDR3 protein is CASSSLGGTGANVLTF. CDR3 DNA sequence: TGTGCCAGCAGCTCCCTGGGAGGGACTGGGGCCAACGTCCTGACTTTC.

The V call is TRBV11-3, the J call TRBJ2-1, with a possible D match to TRBD1 (5 bases). The CDR3 is 17 residues long. Germline-derived CDR1 and CDR2 are SGHNT and YENEEA. The V and J ends lost 2 bases and 6 bases respectively, with 20 bases between them. The CDR3 loop is CASSLLAGLALSNEQFF. The CDR3 region has the DNA TGTGCCAGCAGCTTATTAGCAGGGCTTGCTTTGAGCAATGAGCAGTTCTTC.

The J gene is TRBJ1-1, the V gene TRBV7-2, with unresolved D. CDR3 length: 14 residues. Germline assignment: CDR1 SGHTA and CDR2 FQGNSA. The V end lost 2 bases, the J end lost 0 bases, and 7 bases lay between the germline ends. The CDR3 is CASSLRRMNTEAFF. In nucleotides, the CDR3 is TGTGCCAGCAGCTTAAGGAGGATGAACACTGAAGCTTTCTTT.

This sequence joins TRBV18 and TRBJ1-1, with 8 bases fitting TRBD1. Germline V gene data show CDR1 as KGHSH and CDR2 as LQKENI. The CDR3 covers 16 residues. V lost 4 bases to trimming and J lost 1 base; unmatched junction nucleotides: 8. The CDR3 region is CASSLYRTGRNTEAFF. CDR3 nucleotide sequence: TGTGCCAGCTCACTTTATAGGACAGGGAGGAACACTGAAGCTTTCTTT.

This sequence joins TRBV27 and TRBJ1-2; D unresolved. The CDR3 covers 14 residues. The V end was cut by 3 bases, the J end by 3 bases, with 11 bases between. From germline, CDR1 is MNHEY and CDR2 SMNVEV (reference sequence). For the CDR3, the DNA is TGTGCCAGCAGTTTGGGCAGCAGTCACTATGGCTACACCTTC. Translated: CASSLGSSHYGYTF.

V is TRBV28 and J is TRBJ1-1; D unresolved. Germline values: CDR1 MDHEN, CDR2 SYDVKM. Trimming stripped 2 bases from V and 0 bases from J, with 4 bases between. The CDR3 has 13 amino acids. CDR3 sequence: CASSLVLNTEAFF. CDR3 sequence (DNA): TGTGCCAGCAGTTTAGTCTTGAACACTGAAGCTTTCTTT.